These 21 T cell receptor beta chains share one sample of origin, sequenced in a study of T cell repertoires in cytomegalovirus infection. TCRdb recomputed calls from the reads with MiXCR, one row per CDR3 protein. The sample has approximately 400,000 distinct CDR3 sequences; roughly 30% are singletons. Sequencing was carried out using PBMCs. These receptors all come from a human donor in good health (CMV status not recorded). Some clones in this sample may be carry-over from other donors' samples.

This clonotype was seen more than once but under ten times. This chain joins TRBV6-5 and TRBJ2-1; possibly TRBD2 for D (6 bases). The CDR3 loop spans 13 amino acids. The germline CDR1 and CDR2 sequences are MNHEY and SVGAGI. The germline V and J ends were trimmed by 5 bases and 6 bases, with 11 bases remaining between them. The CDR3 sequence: CASSPWEANEQFF. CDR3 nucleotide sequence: TGTGCCAGCAGTCCGTGGGAGGCCAATGAGCAGTTCTTC.

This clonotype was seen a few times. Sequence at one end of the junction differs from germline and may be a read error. In DNA form, the CDR3 reads TGTGCCAGCAGCCTAGCAGTGGAAGAAGCTTTCTTT. Encoded protein: CASSLAVEEAFF. V and J are TRBV7-9 and TRBJ1-1; the D is unclear. Germline V gene sequence: CDR1 SEHNR, CDR2 FQNEAQ (reference sequence). This CDR3 is 12 amino acids long.

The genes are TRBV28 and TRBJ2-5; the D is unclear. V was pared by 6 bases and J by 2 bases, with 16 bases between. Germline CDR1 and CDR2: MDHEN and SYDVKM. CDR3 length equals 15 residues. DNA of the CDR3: TGTGCCAGCAGCGTCATAGCTCAAGGACAAGAGACCCAGTACTTC. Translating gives CASSVIAQGQETQYF.

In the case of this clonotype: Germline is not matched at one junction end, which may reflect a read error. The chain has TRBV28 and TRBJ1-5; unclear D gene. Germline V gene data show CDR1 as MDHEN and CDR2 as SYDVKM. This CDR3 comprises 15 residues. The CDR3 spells CASSLTGSGNQPKHF. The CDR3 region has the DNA TGTGCCAGCAGTTTAACGGGTTCAGGCAATCAGCCCAAGCATTTT.

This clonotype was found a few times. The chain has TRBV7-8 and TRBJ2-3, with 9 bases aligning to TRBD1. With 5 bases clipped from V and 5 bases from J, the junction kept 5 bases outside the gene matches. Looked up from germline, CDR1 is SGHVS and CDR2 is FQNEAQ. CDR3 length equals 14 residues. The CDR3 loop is CASSRTGARDTQYF. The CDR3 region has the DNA TGTGCCAGCAGCCGGACAGGGGCCCGAGATACGCAGTATTTT.

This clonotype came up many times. For the CDR3, the DNA is TGTGCCAGCAGTTATGTTCGGGGAACTGAAGCTTTCTTT. Amino acid sequence: CASSYVRGTEAFF. The chain combines TRBV6-1 with TRBJ1-1; D uncertain. V was pared by 5 bases and J by 5 bases, with 12 bases between. The CDR3 extends over 13 amino acids. From germline, CDR1 is MNHNS and CDR2 SASEGT.

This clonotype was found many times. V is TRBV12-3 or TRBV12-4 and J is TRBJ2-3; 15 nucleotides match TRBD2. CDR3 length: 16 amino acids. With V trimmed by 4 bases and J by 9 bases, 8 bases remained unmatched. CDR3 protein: CASSSYGTSGGNTQYF. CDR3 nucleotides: TGTGCCAGCAGTTCCTACGGGACTAGCGGGGGGAACACGCAGTATTTT.

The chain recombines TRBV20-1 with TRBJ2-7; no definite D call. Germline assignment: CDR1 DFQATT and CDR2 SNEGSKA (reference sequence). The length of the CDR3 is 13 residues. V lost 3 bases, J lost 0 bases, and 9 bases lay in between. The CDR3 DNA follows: TGCAGTGCTAGTCGCTCCAGCTCCTACGAGCAGTACTTC. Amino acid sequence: CSASRSSSYEQYF.

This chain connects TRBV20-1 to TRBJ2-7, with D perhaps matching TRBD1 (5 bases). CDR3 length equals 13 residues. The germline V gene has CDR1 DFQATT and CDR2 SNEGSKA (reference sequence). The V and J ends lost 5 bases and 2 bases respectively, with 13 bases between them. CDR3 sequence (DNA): TGCAGTGCTGGGAAGACAGAGCCCTACGAGCAGTACTTC. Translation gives CSAGKTEPYEQYF.

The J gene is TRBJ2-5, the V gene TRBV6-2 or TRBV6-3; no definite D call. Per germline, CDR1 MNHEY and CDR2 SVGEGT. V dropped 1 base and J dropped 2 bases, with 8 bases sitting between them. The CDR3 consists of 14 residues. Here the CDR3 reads CASSYYRLQETQYF. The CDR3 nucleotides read TGTGCCAGCAGTTACTATCGGCTTCAAGAGACCCAGTACTTC.

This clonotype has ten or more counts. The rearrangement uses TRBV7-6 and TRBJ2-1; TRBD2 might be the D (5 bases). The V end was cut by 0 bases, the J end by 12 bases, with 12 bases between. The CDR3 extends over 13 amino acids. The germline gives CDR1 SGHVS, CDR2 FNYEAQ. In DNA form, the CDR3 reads TGTGCCAGCAGCTTAGCGGCGCAGACTATGCAGTTCTTC. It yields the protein CASSLAAQTMQFF.

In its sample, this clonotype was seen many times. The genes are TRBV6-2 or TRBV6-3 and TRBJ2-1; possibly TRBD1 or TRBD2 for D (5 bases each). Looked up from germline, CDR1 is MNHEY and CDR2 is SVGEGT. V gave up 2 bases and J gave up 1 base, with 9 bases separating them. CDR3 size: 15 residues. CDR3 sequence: CASSYRDGSYNEQFF. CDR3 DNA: TGTGCCAGCAGTTACCGGGACGGATCCTACAATGAGCAGTTCTTC.

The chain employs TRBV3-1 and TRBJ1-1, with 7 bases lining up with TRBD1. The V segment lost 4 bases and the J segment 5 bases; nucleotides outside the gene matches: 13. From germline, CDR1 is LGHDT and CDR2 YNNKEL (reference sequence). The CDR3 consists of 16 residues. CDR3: CASSPLLGGGNTEAFF. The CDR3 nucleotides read TGTGCCAGCAGCCCTTTATTAGGGGGCGGTAATACTGAAGCTTTCTTT. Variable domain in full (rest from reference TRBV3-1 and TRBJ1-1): DTAVSQTPKYLVTQMGNDKSIKCEQNLGHDTMYWYKQDSKKFLKIMFSYNNKELIINETVPNRFSPKSPDKAHLNLHINSLELGDSAVYFCASSPLLGGGNTEAFFGQGTRLTVV.

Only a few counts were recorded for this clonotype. The CDR3 spells CASSQGHQNSPLHF. The CDR3 DNA reads TGTGCCAGCAGCCAGGGACACCAAAATTCACCCCTCCACTTT. The J gene is TRBJ1-6, the V gene TRBV5-6; a possible D gene is TRBD1 (6 bases). V shed 4 bases and J shed 7 bases, with 12 bases lying between them. CDR3 length: 14 residues. Germline CDR1 reads SGHDT; CDR2 reads YYEEEE.

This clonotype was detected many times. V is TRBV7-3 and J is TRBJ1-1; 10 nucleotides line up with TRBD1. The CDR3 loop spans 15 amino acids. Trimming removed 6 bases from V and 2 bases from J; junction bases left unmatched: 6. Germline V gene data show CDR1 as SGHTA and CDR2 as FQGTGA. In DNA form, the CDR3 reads TGTGCCAGCAGTTCCGGGACAGGGGCTAACACTGAAGCTTTCTTT. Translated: CASSSGTGANTEAFF.

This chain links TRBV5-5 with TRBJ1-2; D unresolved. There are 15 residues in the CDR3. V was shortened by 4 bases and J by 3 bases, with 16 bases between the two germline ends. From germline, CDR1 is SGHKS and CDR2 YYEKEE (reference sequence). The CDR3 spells CASSPRAQPDYGYTF. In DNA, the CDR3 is TGTGCCAGCAGCCCTCGGGCGCAACCGGACTATGGCTACACCTTC.

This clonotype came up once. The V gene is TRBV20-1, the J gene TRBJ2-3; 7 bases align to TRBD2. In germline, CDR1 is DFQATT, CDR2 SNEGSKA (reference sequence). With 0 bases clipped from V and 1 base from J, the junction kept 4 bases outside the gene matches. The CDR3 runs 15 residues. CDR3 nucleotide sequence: TGCAGTGCTAGAGATTCTAGCGGACGCACAGATACGCAGTATTTT. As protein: CSARDSSGRTDTQYF.

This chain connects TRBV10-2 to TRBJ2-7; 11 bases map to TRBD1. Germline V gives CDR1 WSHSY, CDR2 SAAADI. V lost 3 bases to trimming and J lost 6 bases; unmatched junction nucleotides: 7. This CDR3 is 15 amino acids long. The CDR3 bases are TGCGCCAGCAGTGATCTCGGACAGGGGGCTATCGAGCAGTACTTC. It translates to CASSDLGQGAIEQYF.

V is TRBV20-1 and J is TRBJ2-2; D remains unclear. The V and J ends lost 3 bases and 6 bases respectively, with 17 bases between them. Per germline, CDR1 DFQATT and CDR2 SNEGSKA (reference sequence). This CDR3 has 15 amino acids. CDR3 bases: TGCAGTGCTAGGGGATCTGAGATCGTTTCCGGGGAGCTGTTTTTT. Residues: CSARGSEIVSGELFF.

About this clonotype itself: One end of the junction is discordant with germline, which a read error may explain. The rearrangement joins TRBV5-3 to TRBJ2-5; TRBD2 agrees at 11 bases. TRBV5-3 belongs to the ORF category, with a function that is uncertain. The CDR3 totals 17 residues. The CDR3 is CARSSTVVTSGEETQNF. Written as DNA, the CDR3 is TGTGCCAGAAGCTCTACCGTCGTGACTAGCGGGGAAGAGACCCAGAACTTC.

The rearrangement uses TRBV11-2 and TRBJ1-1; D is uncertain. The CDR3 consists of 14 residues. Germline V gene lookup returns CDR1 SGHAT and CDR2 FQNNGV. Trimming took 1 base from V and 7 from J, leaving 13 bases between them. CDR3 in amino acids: CASSLALGRIEAFF. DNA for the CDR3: TGTGCCAGCAGCTTAGCCTTAGGGAGAATTGAAGCTTTCTTT. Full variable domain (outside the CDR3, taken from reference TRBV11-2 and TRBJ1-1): EAGVAQSPRYKIIEKRQSVAFWCNPISGHATLYWYQQILGQGPKLLIQFQNNGVVDDSQLPKDRFSAERLKGVDSTLKIQPAKLEDSAVYLCASSLALGRIEAFFGQGTRLTVV.